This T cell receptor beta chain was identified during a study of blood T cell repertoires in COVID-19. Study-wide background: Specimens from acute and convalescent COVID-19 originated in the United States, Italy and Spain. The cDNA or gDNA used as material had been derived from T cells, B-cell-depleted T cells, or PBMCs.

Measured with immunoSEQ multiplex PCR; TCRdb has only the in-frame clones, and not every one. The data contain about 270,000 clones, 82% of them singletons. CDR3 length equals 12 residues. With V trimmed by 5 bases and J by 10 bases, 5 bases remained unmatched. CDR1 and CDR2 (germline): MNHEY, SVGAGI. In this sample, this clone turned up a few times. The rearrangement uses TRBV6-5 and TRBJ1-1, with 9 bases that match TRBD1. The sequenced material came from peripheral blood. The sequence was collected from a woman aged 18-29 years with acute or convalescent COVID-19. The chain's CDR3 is CASSTGGLGAFF. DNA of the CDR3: TGTGCCAGCAGTACAGGGGGCCTTGGAGCTTTCTTT.